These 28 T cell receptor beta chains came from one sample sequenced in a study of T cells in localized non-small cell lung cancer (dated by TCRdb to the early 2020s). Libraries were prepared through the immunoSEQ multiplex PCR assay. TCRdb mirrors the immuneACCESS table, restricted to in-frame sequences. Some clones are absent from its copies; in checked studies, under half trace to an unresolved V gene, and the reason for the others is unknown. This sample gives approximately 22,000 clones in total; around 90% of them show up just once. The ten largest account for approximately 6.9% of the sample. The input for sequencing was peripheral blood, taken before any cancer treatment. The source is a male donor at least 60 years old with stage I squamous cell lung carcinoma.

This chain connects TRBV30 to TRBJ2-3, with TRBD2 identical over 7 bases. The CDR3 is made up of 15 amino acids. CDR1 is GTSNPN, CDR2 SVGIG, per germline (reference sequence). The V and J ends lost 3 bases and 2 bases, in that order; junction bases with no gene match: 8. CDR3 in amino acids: CAWRWSGAYTDTQYF. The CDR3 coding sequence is TGTGCCTGGAGGTGGAGCGGGGCCTACACAGATACGCAGTATTTT.

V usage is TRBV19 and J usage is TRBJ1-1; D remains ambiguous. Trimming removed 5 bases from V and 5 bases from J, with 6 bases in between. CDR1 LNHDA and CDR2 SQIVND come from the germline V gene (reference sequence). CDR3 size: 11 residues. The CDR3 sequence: CASSQWTEAFF. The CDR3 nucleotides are TGTGCCAGTAGTCAATGGACTGAAGCTTTCTTT. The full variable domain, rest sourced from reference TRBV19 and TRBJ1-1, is DGGITQSPKYLFRKEGQNVTLSCEQNLNHDAMYWYRQDPGQGLRLIYYSQIVNDFQKGDIAEGYSVSREKKESFPLTVTSAQKNPTAFYLCASSQWTEAFFGQGTRLTVV.

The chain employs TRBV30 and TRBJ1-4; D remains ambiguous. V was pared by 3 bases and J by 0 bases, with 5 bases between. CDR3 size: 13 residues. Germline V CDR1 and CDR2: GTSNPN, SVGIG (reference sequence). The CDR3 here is CAWRKATNEKLFF. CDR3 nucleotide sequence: TGTGCCTGGAGAAAAGCAACTAATGAAAAACTGTTTTTT.

The CDR3 region has the DNA TGTGCCAGCAGCTACAGCGTTAACTATGGCTACACCTTC. Translation: CASSYSVNYGYTF. The chain uses TRBV6-1 and TRBJ1-2; D remains unclear. This CDR3 is 13 amino acids long. Per germline, CDR1 MNHNS and CDR2 SASEGT. Deletions cut 6 bases from V and 1 base from J, with 9 bases between.

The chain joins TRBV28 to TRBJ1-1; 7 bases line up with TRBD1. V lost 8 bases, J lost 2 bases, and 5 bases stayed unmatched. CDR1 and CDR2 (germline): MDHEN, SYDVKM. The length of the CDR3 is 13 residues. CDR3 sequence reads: CASLDRTNTEAFF. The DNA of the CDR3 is TGTGCCAGCTTGGACAGGACCAACACTGAAGCTTTCTTT. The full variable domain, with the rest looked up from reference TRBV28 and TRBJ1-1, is DVKVTQSSRYLVKRTGEKVFLECVQDMDHENMFWYRQDPGLGLRLIYFSYDVKMKEKGDIPEGYSVSREKKERFSLILESASTNQTSMYLCASLDRTNTEAFFGQGTRLTVV.

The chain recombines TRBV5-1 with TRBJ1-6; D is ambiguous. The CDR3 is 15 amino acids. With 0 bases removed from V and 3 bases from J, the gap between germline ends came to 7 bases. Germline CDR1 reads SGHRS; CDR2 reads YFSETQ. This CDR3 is CASSLEGNYNSPLHF. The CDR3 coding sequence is TGCGCCAGCAGCTTGGAAGGGAACTATAATTCACCCCTCCACTTT.

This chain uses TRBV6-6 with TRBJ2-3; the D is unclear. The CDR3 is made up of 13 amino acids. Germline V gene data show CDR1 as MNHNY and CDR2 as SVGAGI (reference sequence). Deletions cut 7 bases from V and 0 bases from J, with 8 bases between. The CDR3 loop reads CASNDDSTDTQYF. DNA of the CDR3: TGTGCCAGCAACGATGACAGCACAGATACGCAGTATTTT.

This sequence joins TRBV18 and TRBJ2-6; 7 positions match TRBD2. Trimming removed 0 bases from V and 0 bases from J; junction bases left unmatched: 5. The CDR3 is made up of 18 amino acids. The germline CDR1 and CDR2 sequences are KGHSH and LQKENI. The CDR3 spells CASSPPSGRVSGANVLTF. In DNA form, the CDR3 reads TGTGCCAGCTCACCACCGTCGGGGAGGGTCTCTGGGGCCAACGTCCTGACTTTC.

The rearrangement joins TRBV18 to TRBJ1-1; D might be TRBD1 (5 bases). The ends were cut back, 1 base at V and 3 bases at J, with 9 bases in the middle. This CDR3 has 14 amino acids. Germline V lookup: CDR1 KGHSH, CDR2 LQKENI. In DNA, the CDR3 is TGTGCCAGCTCACCACGTACAGGCGACACTGAAGCTTTCTTT. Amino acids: CASSPRTGDTEAFF.

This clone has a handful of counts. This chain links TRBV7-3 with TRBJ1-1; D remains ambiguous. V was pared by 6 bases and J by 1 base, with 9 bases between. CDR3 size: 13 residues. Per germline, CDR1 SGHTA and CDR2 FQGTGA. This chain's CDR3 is CASREDQNTEAFF. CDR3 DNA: TGTGCCAGCAGGGAGGACCAGAACACTGAAGCTTTCTTT. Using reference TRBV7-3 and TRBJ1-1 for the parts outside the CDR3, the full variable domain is GAGVSQTPSNKVTEKGKYVELRCDPISGHTALYWYRQSLGQGPEFLIYFQGTGAADDSGLPNDRFFAVRPEGSVSTLKIQRTERGDSAVYLCASREDQNTEAFFGQGTRLTVV.

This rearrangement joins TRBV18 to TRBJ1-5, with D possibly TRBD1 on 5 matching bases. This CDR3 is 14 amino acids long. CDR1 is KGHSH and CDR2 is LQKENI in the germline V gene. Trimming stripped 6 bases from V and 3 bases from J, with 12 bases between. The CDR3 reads CASSEGAVNQPQHF. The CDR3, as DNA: TGTGCCAGCTCCGAAGGGGCGGTCAATCAGCCCCAGCATTTT.

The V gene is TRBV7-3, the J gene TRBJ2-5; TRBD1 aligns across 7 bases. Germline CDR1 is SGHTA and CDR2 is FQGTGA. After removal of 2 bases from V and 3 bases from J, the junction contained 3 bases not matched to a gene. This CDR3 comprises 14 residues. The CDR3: CASSLQGTEETQYF. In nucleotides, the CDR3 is TGTGCCAGCAGCTTACAAGGGACAGAAGAGACCCAGTACTTC.

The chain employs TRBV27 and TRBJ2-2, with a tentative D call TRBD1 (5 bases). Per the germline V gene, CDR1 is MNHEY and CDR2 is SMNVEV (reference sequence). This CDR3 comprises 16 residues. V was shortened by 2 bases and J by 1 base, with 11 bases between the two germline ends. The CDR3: CASSLVNQGNTGELFF. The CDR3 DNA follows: TGTGCCAGCAGTTTAGTTAACCAGGGGAACACCGGGGAGCTGTTTTTT.

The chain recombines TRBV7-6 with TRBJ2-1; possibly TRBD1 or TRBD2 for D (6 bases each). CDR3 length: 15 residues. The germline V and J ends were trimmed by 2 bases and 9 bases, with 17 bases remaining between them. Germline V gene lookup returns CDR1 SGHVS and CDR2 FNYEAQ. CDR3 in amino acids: CASSLIQGGRGEQFF. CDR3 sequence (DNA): TGTGCCAGCAGCTTAATACAGGGAGGAAGGGGTGAGCAGTTCTTC.

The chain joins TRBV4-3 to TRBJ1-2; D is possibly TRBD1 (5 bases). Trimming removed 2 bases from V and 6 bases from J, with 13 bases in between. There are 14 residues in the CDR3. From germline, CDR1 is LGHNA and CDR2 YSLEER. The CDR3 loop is CASSQYGPRDGYTF. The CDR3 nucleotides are TGCGCCAGCAGCCAATACGGACCCAGGGATGGCTACACCTTC.

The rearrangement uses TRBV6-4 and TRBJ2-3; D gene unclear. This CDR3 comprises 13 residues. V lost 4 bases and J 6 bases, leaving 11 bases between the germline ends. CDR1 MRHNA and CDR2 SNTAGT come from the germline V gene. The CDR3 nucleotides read TGTGCCAGCAGTGTGGAAGGGTCGGATACGCAGTATTTT. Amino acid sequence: CASSVEGSDTQYF.

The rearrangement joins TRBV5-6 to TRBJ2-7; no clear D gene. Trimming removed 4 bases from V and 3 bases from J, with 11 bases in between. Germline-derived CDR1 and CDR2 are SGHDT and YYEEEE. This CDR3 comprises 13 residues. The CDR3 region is CASSPDSRYEQYF. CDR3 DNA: TGTGCCAGCAGCCCGGATTCGCGCTACGAGCAGTACTTC.

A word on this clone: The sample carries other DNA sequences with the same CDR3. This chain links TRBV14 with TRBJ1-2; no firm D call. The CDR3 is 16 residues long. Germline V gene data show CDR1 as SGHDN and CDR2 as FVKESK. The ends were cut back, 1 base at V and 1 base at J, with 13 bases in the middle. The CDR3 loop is CASSQGLGQINYGYTF. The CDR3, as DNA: TGTGCCAGCAGCCAAGGGTTAGGGCAGATTAACTATGGCTACACCTTC.

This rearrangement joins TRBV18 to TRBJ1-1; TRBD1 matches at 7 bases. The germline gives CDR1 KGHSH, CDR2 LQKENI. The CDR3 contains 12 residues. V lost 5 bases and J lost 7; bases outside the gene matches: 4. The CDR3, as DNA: TGTGCCAGCTCATTACAGGGGAGTGAAGCTTTCTTT. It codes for CASSLQGSEAFF. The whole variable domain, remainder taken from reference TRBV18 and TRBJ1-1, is NAGVMQNPRHLVRRRGQEARLRCSPMKGHSHVYWYRQLPEEGLKFMVYLQKENIIDESGMPKERFSAEFPKEGPSILRIQQVVRGDSAAYFCASSLQGSEAFFGQGTRLTVV.

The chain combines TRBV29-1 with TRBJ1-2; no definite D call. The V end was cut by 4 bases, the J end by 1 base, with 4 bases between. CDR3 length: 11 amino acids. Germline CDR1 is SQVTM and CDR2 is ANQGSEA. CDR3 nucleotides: TGCAGCGTTGTTAGTAACTATGGCTACACCTTC. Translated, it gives CSVVSNYGYTF. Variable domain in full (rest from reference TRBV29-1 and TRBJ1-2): SAVISQKPSRDICQRGTSLTIQCQVDSQVTMMFWYRQQPGQSLTLIATANQGSEATYESGFVIDKFPISRPNLTFSTLTVSNMSPEDSSIYLCSVVSNYGYTFGSGTRLTVV.

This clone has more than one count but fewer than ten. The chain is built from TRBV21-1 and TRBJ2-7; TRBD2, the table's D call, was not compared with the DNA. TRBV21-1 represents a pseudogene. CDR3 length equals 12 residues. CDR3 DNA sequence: TGTGCCAGCAGCGCCGGGAACTACGAGCAGTACTTC. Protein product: CASSAGNYEQYF.

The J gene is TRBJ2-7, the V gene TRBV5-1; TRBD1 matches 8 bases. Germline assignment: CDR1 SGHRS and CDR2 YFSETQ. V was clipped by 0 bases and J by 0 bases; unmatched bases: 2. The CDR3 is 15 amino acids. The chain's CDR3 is CASSLEGQASYEQYF. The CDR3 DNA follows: TGCGCCAGCAGCTTGGAGGGACAGGCCTCCTACGAGCAGTACTTC.

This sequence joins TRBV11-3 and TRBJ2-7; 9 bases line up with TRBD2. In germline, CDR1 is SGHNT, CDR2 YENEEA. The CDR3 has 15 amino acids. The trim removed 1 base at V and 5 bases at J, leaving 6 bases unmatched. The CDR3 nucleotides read TGTGCCAGCAGCTTAGGGCTAGCGGGGAACGACGAGCAGTACTTC. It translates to CASSLGLAGNDEQYF. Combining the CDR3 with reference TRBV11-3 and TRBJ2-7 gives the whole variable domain EAGVVQSPRYKIIEKKQPVAFWCNPISGHNTLYWYLQNLGQGPELLIRYENEEAVDDSQLPKDRFSAERLKGVDSTLKIQPAELGDSAVYLCASSLGLAGNDEQYFGPGTRLTVT.

The CDR3 bases are TGTGCCAGCAGCTTAGATCAAGACTCCTATGGCTACACCTTC. This sequence encodes CASSLDQDSYGYTF. The chain links TRBV11-3 to TRBJ1-2; D is unclear. Between the trimmed V and J ends, which lost 0 bases and 4 bases, there was a span of 9 bases. Per germline, CDR1 SGHNT and CDR2 YENEEA. The length of the CDR3 is 14 residues.

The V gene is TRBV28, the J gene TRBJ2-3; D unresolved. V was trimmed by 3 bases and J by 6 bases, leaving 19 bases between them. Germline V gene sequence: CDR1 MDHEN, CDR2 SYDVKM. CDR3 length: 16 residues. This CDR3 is CASSFAPTRSHDTQYF. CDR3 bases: TGTGCCAGCAGTTTTGCCCCTACGAGGAGCCACGATACGCAGTATTTT.

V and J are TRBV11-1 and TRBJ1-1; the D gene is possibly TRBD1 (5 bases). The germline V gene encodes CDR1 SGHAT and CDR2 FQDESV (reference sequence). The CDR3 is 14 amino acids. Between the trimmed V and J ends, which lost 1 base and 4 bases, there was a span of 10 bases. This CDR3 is CASSLGEGVTEAFF. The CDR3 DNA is TGTGCCAGCAGCTTAGGGGAAGGGGTCACTGAAGCTTTCTTT.

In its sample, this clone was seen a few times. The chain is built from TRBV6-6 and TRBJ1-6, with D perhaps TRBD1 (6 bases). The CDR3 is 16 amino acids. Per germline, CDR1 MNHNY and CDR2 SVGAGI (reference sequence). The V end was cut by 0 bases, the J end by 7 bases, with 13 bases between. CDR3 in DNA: TGTGCCAGCAGTTACTCGACAGGCTCGACGAATTCACCCCTCCACTTT. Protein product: CASSYSTGSTNSPLHF.

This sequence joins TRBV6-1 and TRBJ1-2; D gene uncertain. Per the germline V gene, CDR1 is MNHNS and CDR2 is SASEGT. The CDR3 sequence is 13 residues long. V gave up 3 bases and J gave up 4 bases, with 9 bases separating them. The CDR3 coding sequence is TGTGCCAGCAGTGAGTTAGGGTTCTATGGCTACACCTTC. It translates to CASSELGFYGYTF.